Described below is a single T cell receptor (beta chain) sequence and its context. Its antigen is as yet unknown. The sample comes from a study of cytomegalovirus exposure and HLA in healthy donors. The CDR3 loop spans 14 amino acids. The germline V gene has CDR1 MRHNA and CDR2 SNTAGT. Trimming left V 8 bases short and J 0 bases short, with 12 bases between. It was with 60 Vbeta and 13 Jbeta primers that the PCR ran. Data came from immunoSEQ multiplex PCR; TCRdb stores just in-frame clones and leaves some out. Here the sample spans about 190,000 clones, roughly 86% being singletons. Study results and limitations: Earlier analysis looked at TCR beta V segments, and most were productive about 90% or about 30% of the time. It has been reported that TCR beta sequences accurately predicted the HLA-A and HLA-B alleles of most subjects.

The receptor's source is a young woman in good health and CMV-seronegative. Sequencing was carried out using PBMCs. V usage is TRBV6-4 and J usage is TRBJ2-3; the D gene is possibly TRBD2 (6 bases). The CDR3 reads CASGRGGSTDTQYF. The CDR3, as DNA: TGTGCCAGCGGGAGAGGAGGGAGCACAGATACGCAGTATTTT.